These T cell receptor beta chains were read from a single sample in a study of blood T cell repertoires in COVID-19. Some clones are missing from TCRdb's copy, which holds only in-frame ones; the method was immunoSEQ multiplex PCR. The sample has 310,000 or so clones; roughly 90% are singletons. Sample: peripheral blood. The receptor source for this set is a woman aged 50 to 65 with active or convalescent COVID-19. Both conserved end residues are part of each CDR3. D genes are given only for firm matches. Clone size, where shown, is once, few, many, or a class for clones that have expanded.

J: TRBJ1-4; D: -; size: -; V: TRBV15; DNA: TGTGCCACCAGCAGCCCCAGGGCATCTAATGAAAAACTGTTTTTT; CDR3: CATSSPRASNEKLFF
J: TRBJ2-5; D: TRBD2; size: -; V: TRBV18; DNA: TGTGCCAGCTCCCCAACCCCCGGGACTAGCGGGGGCTCGCAAGAGACCCAGTACTTC; CDR3: CASSPTPGTSGGSQETQYF
J: TRBJ2-5; D: TRBD2; size: -; V: TRBV2; DNA: TGTGCCAGCAGTGGGGGTAGCGGGGGGCAAGAGACCCAGTACTTC; CDR3: CASSGGSGGQETQYF
J: TRBJ1-1; D: TRBD1; size: -; V: TRBV10-3; DNA: TGTGCCATCACCAAGGACAGGGCGGGGGTGAACACTGAAGCTTTCTTT; CDR3: CAITKDRAGVNTEAFF
J: TRBJ2-3; D: TRBD2; size: -; V: TRBV7-9; DNA: TGTGCCAGCAGCTTCCTAGCGGGGGGGCTGGGAGATACGCAGTATTTT; CDR3: CASSFLAGGLGDTQYF
J: TRBJ1-2; D: TRBD1; size: -; V: TRBV5-1; DNA: TGCGCCAGCAGCTTTGGACAGGCAGGATATTACGCCTACACCTTC; CDR3: CASSFGQAGYYAYTF
J: TRBJ2-1; D: TRBD2; size: once; V: TRBV6-5; DNA: TGTGGACTAGCGGGTTACATGGAGCAGTTCTTC; CDR3: CGLAGYMEQFF
J: TRBJ1-6; D: TRBD1; size: -; V: TRBV11-2; DNA: TGTGCCAGCAGCTTAGGGGACAGGGTGATATCCTATAATTCACCCCTCCACTTT; CDR3: CASSLGDRVISYNSPLHF
J: TRBJ2-7; D: -; size: -; V: TRBV19; DNA: TGTGCCAGCGCGCGGGGAGATATGCAGTACTTC; CDR3: CASARGDMQYF
J: TRBJ1-1; D: -; size: once; V: TRBV7-9; DNA: TGTGCCAGCAGCGATTATGACATCAACGGGGGTGAAGCTTTCTTT; CDR3: CASSDYDINGGEAFF
J: TRBJ1-5; D: -; size: -; V: TRBV28; DNA: TGTGCCAGCAGTTTAGGGGCCCTGGGGAATCAGCCCCAGCATTTT; CDR3: CASSLGALGNQPQHF
J: TRBJ2-5; D: -; size: -; V: TRBV6-2/TRBV6-3; DNA: TGTGCCAGCAGTTACGAATTATTCAGGACAGAACAAGAGACCCAGTACTTC; CDR3: CASSYELFRTEQETQYF
J: TRBJ2-1; D: TRBD2; size: -; V: TRBV5-1; DNA: TGCGCCAGCAGCTTGGGGTCTAGCGGGGGCCTCTACAATGAGCAGTTCTTC; CDR3: CASSLGSSGGLYNEQFF
J: TRBJ1-1; D: -; size: -; V: TRBV20-1; DNA: TGCAGTGCTCTCGCTCAGACTGAAGCTTTCTTT; CDR3: CSALAQTEAFF